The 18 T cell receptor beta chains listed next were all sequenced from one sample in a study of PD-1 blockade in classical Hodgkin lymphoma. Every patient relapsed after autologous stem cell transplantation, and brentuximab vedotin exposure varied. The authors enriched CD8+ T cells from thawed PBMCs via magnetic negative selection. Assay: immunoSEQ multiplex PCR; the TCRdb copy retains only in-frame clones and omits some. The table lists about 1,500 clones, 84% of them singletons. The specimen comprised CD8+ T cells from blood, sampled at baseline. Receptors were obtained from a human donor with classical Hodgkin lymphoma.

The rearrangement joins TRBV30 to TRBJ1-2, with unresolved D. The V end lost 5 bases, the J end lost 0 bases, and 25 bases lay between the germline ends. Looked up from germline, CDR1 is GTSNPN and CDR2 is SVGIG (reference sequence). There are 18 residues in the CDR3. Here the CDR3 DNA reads TGTGCCTGGGAGACGAACGTCGTTGGTCACCGACCTAACTATGGCTACACCTTC. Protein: CAWETNVVGHRPNYGYTF.

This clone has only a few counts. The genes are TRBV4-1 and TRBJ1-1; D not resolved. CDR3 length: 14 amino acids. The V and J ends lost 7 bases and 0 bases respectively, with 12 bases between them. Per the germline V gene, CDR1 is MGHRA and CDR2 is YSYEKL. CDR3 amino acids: CASNPSTMNTEAFF. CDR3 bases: TGCGCCAGCAACCCTAGTACCATGAACACTGAAGCTTTCTTT.

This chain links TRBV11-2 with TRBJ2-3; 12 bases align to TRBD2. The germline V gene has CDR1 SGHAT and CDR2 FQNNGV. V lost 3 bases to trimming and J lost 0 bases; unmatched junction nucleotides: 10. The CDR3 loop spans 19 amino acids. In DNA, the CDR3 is TGTGCCAGCAGCTTGGGGCCGGGACTAGCGGGCGCTAGCACAGATACGCAGTATTTT. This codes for CASSLGPGLAGASTDTQYF.

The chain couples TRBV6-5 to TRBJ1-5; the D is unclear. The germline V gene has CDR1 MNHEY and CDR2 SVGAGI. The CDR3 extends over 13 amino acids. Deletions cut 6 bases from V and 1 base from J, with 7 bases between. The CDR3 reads CASSVSSNQPQHF. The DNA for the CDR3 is TGTGCCAGCAGCGTCAGCAGCAATCAGCCCCAGCATTTT.

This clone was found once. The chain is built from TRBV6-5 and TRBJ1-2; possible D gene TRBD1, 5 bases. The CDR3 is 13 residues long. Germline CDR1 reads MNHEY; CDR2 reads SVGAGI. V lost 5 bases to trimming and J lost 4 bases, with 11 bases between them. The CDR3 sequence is CASSPGGPYGYTF. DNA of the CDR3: TGTGCCAGCAGTCCCGGGGGACCCTATGGCTACACCTTC.

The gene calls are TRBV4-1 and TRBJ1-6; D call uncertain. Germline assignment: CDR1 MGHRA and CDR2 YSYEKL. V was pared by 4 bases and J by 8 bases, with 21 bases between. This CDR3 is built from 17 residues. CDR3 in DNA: TGCGCCAGCAGCCTCCTCCCCCAGTTGGATCTGCATTCACCCCTCCACTTT. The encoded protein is CASSLLPQLDLHSPLHF.

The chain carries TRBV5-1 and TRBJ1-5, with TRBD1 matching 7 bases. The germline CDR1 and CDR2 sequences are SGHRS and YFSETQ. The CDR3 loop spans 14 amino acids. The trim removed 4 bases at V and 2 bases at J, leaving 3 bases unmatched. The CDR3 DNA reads TGCGCCAGCAGCCCTGGACAGGGCAATCAGCCCCAGCATTTT. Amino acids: CASSPGQGNQPQHF.

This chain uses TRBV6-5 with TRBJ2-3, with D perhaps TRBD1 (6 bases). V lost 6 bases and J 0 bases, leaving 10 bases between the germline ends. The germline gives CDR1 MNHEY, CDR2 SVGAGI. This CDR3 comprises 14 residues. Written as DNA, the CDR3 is TGTGCCAGCAGGAGAGGGGGTAGCACAGATACGCAGTATTTT. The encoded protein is CASRRGGSTDTQYF.

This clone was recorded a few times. The CDR3 protein is CASSYSPANYGYTF. CDR3 bases: TGTGCCAGCAGTTACTCTCCGGCTAACTATGGCTACACCTTC. The V call is TRBV6-5, the J call TRBJ1-2, with unresolved D. CDR1 is MNHEY, CDR2 SVGAGI, per germline. This CDR3 contains 14 residues. Trimming stripped 0 bases from V and 0 bases from J, with 5 bases between.

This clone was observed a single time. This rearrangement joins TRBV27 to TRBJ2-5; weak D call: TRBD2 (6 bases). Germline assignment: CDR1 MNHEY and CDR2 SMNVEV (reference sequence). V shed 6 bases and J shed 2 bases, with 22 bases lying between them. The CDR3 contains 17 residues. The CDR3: CASRPPQMGGLQETQYF. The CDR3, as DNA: TGTGCCAGCAGACCCCCCCAGATGGGGGGTCTGCAAGAGACCCAGTACTTC.

The CDR3 DNA is TGTGCCAGTAGTCCGGGCCCCCGGTTGGGTACCTACGAGCAGTACTTC. This gives the protein CASSPGPRLGTYEQYF. The chain joins TRBV19 to TRBJ2-7; D unresolved. Trimming took 5 bases from V and 2 from J, leaving 19 bases between them. Germline V gene data show CDR1 as LNHDA and CDR2 as SQIVND (reference sequence). The CDR3 consists of 16 residues.

This chain's CDR3 is CASSKLSGVGSYEQYF. The CDR3 nucleotides read TGTGCCAGCAGCAAGTTGTCCGGGGTCGGGTCCTACGAGCAGTACTTC. V is TRBV7-9 and J is TRBJ2-7; D is possibly TRBD2 (5 bases). Germline CDR1 and CDR2: SEHNR and FQNEAQ (reference sequence). The V end was cut by 5 bases, the J end by 1 base, with 18 bases between. The CDR3 totals 16 residues.

Here the CDR3 DNA reads TGTGCCAGCAGTCGAGGACGGGAAAATCAGCCCCAGCATTTT. Translating gives CASSRGRENQPQHF. The chain has TRBV2 and TRBJ1-5; D not resolved. CDR1 is SNHLY, CDR2 FYNNEI, per germline. V lost 5 bases and J 4 bases, leaving 12 bases between the germline ends. This CDR3 comprises 14 residues.

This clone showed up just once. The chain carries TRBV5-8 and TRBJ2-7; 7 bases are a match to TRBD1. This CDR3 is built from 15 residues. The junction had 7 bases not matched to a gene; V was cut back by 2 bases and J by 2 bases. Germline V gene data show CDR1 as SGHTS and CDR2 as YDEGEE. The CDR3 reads CASSFRDSHTYEQYF. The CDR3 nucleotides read TGTGCCAGCAGCTTTCGGGACAGTCACACCTACGAGCAGTACTTC.

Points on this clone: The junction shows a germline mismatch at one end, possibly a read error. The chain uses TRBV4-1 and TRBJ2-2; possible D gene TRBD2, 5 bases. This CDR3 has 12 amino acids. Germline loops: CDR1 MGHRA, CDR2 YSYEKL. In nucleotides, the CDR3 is TGCGCCAGCAGCCGGAGCCACCGGGGAGCTGTTTTT. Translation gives CASSRSHRGAVF.

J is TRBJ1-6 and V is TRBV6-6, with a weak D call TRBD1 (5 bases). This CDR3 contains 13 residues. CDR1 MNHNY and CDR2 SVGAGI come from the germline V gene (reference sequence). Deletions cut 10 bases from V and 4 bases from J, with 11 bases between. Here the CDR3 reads CAILKGYNSPLHF. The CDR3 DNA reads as TGTGCCATCCTTAAGGGGTATAATTCACCCCTCCACTTT.

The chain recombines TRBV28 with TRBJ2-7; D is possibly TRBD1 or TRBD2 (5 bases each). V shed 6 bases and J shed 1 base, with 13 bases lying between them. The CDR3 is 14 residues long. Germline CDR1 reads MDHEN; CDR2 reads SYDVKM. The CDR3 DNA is TGTGCCAGCAGAATTCCGGGACGGTCCTACGAGCAGTACTTC. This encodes CASRIPGRSYEQYF.

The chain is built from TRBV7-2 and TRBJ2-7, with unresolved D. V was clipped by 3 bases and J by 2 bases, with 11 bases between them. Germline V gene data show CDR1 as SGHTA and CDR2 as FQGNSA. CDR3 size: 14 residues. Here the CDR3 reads CASSFAGGTYEQYF. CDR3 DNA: TGTGCCAGCAGCTTTGCTGGCGGTACCTACGAGCAGTACTTC.